This T cell receptor beta chain was retrieved from a study of blood T cells in healthy people across ages. Sample-barcoded 5' priming and a J-beta primer mix drove a second PCR of roughly 7 to 11 cycles. Every cDNA molecule bore a tag from a template-switch adaptor containing 12 random nucleotides. TCRdb passed the 5' RACE reads through MiXCR, listing each CDR3 protein once. Found here are hundreds of thousands of distinct CDR3 sequences, around 48% of them singletons; the top ten hold 30% to 40%. V lost 4 bases, J lost 11 bases, and 14 bases stayed unmatched. Germline V gene sequence: CDR1 SGHRS, CDR2 YFSETQ. This CDR3 is built from 14 residues. Donation came from healthy Caucasian individuals in Russia who were aged 6 to 90.

This clonotype originated in a woman aged 60-75 years in good health. The V and J genes are TRBV5-1 and TRBJ2-5; 7 nucleotides agree with TRBD1. Sample: blood. DNA for the CDR3: TGCGCCAGCAGCAAAAAAACAGGGGCGGGTGAGCAGTACTTC. This gives the protein CASSKKTGAGEQYF.